This entry concerns a single T cell receptor beta chain. Which antigen it targets is not known. No much larger clonotype is one base removed from it; base qualities were not supplied. This sample includes further DNA sequences coding for the same CDR3. TCR CDR3 regions were amplified from genomic DNA by multiplex PCR using the deep immunoSEQ assay. Extracted genomic DNA from each cell subset was spread evenly across all wells of several immunoSEQ 96-well plates, with each plate serving as a replicate. Each replicate PCR for unsorted PBMC received about 0.3 ug genomic DNA, equal to about 30,000 T cell genomes. Genomic DNA from unsorted PBMC was sequenced over ten immunoSEQ deep assay plates. Purified libraries were quantified with a Qubit 3.0 fluorometer, sized on a Bioanalyzer 2100, and re-quantified with the KAPA Library Quantification kit. Every immunoSEQ 96-well plate was sequenced on a separate single-read 150-cycle Illumina NextSeq 550 flow cell. The paper's processing steps were these. Because the immunoSEQ output held only junctional sequences and lacked quality scores, the filtering could not match the filtering applied to full-length reads. To assign V/J genes and CDR3, sequences were annotated against IMGT germline references using PyIR, a Python wrapper for IgBLAST v1.9. Reads were filtered out if the reads had weak V/J assignments (E-value above 1e-6), no CDR3, stop codons, out-of-frame junctions, or ambiguous translated residues. V3J clonotypes were defined as sequences sharing the same inferred V gene, J gene, and CDR3 amino acid sequence. Percentage overlap between repertoires was computed as shared unique clonotypes divided by the size of the smaller repertoire. RTK rarefaction, the Chao1 estimator, and Recon v2.1 estimates of unobserved clonotypes were used to assess repertoire richness. This immuneACCESS table, as held by TCRdb, lists in-frame sequences with V and J called but not all clones. Of the missing ones, under half trace to an unresolved V gene in checked studies; the others have no known cause. The V and J calls and the clone size are those of that table, but D and trimming were determined from the DNA. This sample holds more than 450,000 clones; 60% to 85% were observed only once. The ten largest clones take up roughly 13% of the sample.

The data are from a study of shared clonotypes between healthy human individuals (dated by TCRdb to between 2020 and 2021). With regard to the full study: Three men and a couple of women, aged 18 to 49 years, made up the cohort. Per donor, leukapheresis produced somewhere between about 0.85 and 9.5 billion PBMCs. To estimate repertoire size and how much clonotype sharing occurs between individuals, the study deeply sequenced the blood TCR repertoires of roughly 5 healthy adults. To increase sequencing depth and limit assay-specific biases, different laboratories used diverse techniques to prepare libraries and sequence TCR repertoires.

Healthy HIV-negative adults with no recently reported acute infections or vaccinations were included as donors. Every donor was a Caucasian adult living in Nashville, Tennessee, USA. For unsorted samples, tens of millions of PBMCs were counted, and genomic DNA was extracted using the QIAamp DNA Blood Mini kit. Blood was collected by leukapheresis, and PBMCs were isolated by Ficoll-Histopaque density gradient centrifugation and then cryopreserved in liquid nitrogen vapor phase. The investigation overall reported the following: Because the study included only a small number of donors, the genetic and exposure-history diversity represented was limited. Only blood was sampled, and tissue TCR repertoires likely differ from those in blood. Pairwise subsampling indicated that sequencing depth was expected to affect the degree of clonotype sharing among donors.

The sequenced sample was PBMCs. This TCR came from a woman between 40 and 50 years old in good health. Some clones in this sample may be carry-over from other donors' samples.

The sequenced DNA is TGTGCCAGCAAAAGGGGCTCCTACGAGCAGTACTTC. This is translated as CASKRGSYEQYF. Rearrangement joined TRBV2 to TRBJ2-7; TRBD1 is perhaps the D gene, given 5 matching bases. V is pared back by 7 bases and J by 0 bases, with 7 bases lying between the germline termini. From cysteine to phenylalanine, the CDR3 is 12 amino acids long. The entry retains the CDR3 DNA only, 36 bases that are in frame from base 1. CDR1 and CDR2, per the germline V gene, are SNHLY and FYNNEI.